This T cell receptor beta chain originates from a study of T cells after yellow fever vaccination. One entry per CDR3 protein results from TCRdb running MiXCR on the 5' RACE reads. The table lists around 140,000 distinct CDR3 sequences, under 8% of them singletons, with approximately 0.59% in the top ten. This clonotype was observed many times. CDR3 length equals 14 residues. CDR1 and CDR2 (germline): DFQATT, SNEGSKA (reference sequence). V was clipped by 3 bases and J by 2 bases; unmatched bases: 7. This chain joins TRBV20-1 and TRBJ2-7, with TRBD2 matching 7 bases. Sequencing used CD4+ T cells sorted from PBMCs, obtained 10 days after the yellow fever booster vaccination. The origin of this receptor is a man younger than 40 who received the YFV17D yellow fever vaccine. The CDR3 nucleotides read TGCAGTGCTAGCGGCGGCAGCGGGACCTACGAGCAGTACTTC. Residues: CSASGGSGTYEQYF.